The entry below gives a single TCR beta chain sequence along with its context. Trimming removed 5 bases at V and 3 bases at J, with 24 bases between. Germline values: CDR1 SGHRS, CDR2 YFSETQ. The CDR3 contains 17 residues. The record originates from a study of early T cells in non-severe SARS-CoV-2 infection. Each cDNA molecule carried a unique molecular identifier. One entry per CDR3 protein, called by TCRdb with MiXCR from the 5' RACE reads. The sample has approximately 76,000 distinct CDR3 sequences, about an eighth seen once. Input material: whole blood. The clonotype was recovered from an adult who was a healthcare worker with PCR-confirmed SARS-CoV-2 infection or an uninfected control (not recorded which). The gene calls are TRBV5-1 and TRBJ2-7; D is perhaps TRBD1 or TRBD2 (5 bases each). The CDR3 sequence: CASSYLPGTQDNYEQYF. For the CDR3, the DNA is TGCGCCAGCAGTTACTTACCCGGGACCCAGGATAACTACGAGCAGTACTTC.